This record covers a single T cell receptor (beta chain). The data were obtained in a study of cytomegalovirus exposure and HLA in healthy donors. 13 Jbeta primers and 60 Vbeta primers were used for the PCR. Repertoires were generated with immunoSEQ multiplex PCR, while TCRdb's copy carries only in-frame clones and drops some. The sample gives under 250,000 clones, more than 75% of which show up once; 1% to 1.5% is in the top ten. The CDR3 runs 16 residues. Per the germline V gene, CDR1 is SGHTA and CDR2 is FQGNSA. Unmatched junction bases numbered 10, after V lost 2 bases and J lost 8 bases. The rearrangement links TRBV7-2 to TRBJ2-1, with 9 bases identical to TRBD2. The material sequenced was PBMCs. The source of this sequence is a human donor in good health. CDR3 protein: CASSLTRLAVRYEQFF. The CDR3 DNA sequence: TGTGCCAGCAGCTTAACCCGACTAGCGGTGAGGTATGAGCAGTTCTTC. The variable domain in full, with the rest retrieved from reference TRBV7-2 and TRBJ2-1, is GAGVSQSPSNKVTEKGKDVELRCDPISGHTALYWYRQSLGQGLEFLIYFQGNSAPDKSGLPSDRFSAERTGGSVSTLTIQRTQQEDSAVYLCASSLTRLAVRYEQFFGPGTRLTVL.